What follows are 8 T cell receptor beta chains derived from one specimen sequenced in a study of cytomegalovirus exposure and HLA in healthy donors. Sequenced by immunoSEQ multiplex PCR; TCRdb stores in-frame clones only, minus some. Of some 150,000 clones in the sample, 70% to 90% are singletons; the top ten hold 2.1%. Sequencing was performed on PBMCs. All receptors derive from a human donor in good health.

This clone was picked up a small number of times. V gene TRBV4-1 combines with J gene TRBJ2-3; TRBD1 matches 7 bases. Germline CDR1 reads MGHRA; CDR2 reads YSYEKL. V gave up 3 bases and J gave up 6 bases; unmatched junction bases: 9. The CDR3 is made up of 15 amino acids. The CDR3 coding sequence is TGCGCCAGCAGCCACCTAGACAGGGATGGGGATACGCAGTATTTT. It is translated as CASSHLDRDGDTQYF.

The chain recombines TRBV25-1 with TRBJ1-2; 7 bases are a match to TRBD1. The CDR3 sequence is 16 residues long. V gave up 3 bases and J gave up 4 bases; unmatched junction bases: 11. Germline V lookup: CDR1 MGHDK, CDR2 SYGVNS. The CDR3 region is CASSDPQTGDFYGYTF. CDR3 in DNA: TGTGCCAGCAGTGATCCCCAAACAGGGGATTTCTATGGCTACACCTTC.

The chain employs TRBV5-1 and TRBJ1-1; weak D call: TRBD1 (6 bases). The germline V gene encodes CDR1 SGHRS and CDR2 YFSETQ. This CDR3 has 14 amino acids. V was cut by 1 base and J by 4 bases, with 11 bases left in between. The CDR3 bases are TGCGCCAGCAGCTTGAATGGCAGGGGCACTGAAGCTTTCTTT. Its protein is CASSLNGRGTEAFF.

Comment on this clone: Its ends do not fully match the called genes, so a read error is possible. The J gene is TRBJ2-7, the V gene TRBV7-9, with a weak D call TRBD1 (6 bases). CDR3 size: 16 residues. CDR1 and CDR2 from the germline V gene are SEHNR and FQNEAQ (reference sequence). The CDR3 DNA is TGTGCCAGCAGCCCGACGAATACAGGGTTCTCCAACGAGCAGTACTTC. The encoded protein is CASSPTNTGFSNEQYF. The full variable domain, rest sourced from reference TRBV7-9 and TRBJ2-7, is DTGVSQNPRHKITKRGQNVTFRCDPISEHNRLYWYRQTLGQGPEFLTYFQNEAQLEKSRLLSDRFSAERPKGSFSTLEIQRTEQGDSAMYLCASSPTNTGFSNEQYFGPGTRLTVT.

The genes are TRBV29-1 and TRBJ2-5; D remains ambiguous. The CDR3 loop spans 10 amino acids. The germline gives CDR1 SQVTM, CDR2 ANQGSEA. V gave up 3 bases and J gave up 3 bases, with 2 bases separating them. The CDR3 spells CSVDKETQYF. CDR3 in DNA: TGCAGCGTTGACAAAGAGACCCAGTACTTC.

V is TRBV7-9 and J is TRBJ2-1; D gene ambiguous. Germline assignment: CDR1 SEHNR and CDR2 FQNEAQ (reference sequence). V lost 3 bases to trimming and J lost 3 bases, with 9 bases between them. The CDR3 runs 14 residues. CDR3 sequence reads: CASSFETHYNEQFF. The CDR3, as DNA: TGTGCCAGCAGCTTCGAGACTCACTACAATGAGCAGTTCTTC.

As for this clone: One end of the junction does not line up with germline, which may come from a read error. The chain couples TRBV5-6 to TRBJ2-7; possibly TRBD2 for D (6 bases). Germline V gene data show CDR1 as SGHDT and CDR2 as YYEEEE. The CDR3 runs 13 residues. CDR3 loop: CASSHKTRSYITF. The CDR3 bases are TGTGCCAGCAGCCACAAGACTAGGAGTTACATAACCTTC.

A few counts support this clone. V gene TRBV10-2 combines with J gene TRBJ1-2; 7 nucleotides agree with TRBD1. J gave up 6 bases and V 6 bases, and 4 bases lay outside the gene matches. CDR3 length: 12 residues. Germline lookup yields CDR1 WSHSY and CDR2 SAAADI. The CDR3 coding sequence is TGCGCCAGCAGCAAGGGGGCGCATGGCTACACCTTC. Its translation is CASSKGAHGYTF.